A selection of T cell receptor beta chains follows, all from one sample in a study of control samples from healthy donors and cancer patients. Using immunoSEQ multiplex PCR, the repertoire was profiled, and TCRdb retains in-frame clones only, with some absent. This table has 100,000 to 150,000 clones, 90% appearing once. The sequencing sample was made of blood. The source of these receptors is a man between 18 and 35 years old in good health. The CDR3 runs from the conserved cysteine through the conserved F or W. Fields, in order: J gene, clone size, V gene, D gene, CDR3 DNA, CDR3 protein. A D gene is named only where the DNA matches it firmly. Clone size, where shown, is once, few, many, or a class for clones that have expanded.

J gene: TRBJ2-5
clone size: NA
V gene: TRBV30
D gene: NA
CDR3 DNA: TGTGCCTGGAGTGTAATGGGGGAGACCCAGTACTTC
CDR3 protein: CAWSVMGETQYF

J gene: TRBJ2-1
clone size: NA
V gene: TRBV7-9
D gene: TRBD2
CDR3 DNA: TGTGCCAGCAGCGGGTATGTCGGGACTAACAACAATGAGCAGTTCTTC
CDR3 protein: CASSGYVGTNNNEQFF

J gene: TRBJ1-4
clone size: once
V gene: TRBV19
D gene: NA
CDR3 DNA: TGTGCCAGTAGCGACCAGACTGGGCAACCACAAGAAAAACTGTTTTTT
CDR3 protein: CASSDQTGQPQEKLFF

J gene: TRBJ2-6
clone size: NA
V gene: TRBV6-1
D gene: NA
CDR3 DNA: TGTGCCAGCAGTGAGGGGGGAAACTCTGGGGCCAACGTCCTGACTTTC
CDR3 protein: CASSEGGNSGANVLTF

J gene: TRBJ2-1
clone size: NA
V gene: TRBV29-1
D gene: NA
CDR3 DNA: TGCAGCGTGTACCGGGGGCACAATGAGCAGTTCTTC
CDR3 protein: CSVYRGHNEQFF

J gene: TRBJ2-2
clone size: NA
V gene: TRBV5-4
D gene: NA
CDR3 DNA: TGTGCCAGCAGCTATTCGTCGGAGCTGTTTTTT
CDR3 protein: CASSYSSELFF

J gene: TRBJ1-2
clone size: NA
V gene: TRBV7-9
D gene: NA
CDR3 DNA: TGTGCCAGCAGCAGAGAGGGGATCTCCTATGGCTACACCTTC
CDR3 protein: CASSREGISYGYTF

J gene: TRBJ2-7
clone size: once
V gene: TRBV14
D gene: TRBD1
CDR3 DNA: TGTGCCAGCAGCCACTCAGGACAGGGGGCAGGCGAGCAGTACTTC
CDR3 protein: CASSHSGQGAGEQYF

J gene: TRBJ1-2
clone size: NA
V gene: TRBV30
D gene: TRBD1
CDR3 DNA: TGTGCCTGGAGGCCGGGACAGGGGGCTTTTGGCTACACCTTC
CDR3 protein: CAWRPGQGAFGYTF

J gene: TRBJ1-1
clone size: NA
V gene: TRBV5-1
D gene: NA
CDR3 DNA: TGCGCCAGCAGCTTGGAGGGCGGGAACACTGAAGCTTTCTTT
CDR3 protein: CASSLEGGNTEAFF

J gene: TRBJ2-5
clone size: NA
V gene: TRBV7-3
D gene: NA
CDR3 DNA: TGTGCCAGCAGCAAATCGCCGGGAGCCCAAGAGACCCAGTACTTC
CDR3 protein: CASSKSPGAQETQYF

J gene: TRBJ1-3
clone size: NA
V gene: TRBV10-1
D gene: NA
CDR3 DNA: TGCGCCAGCAGTGAAGGGAGCCCTGGAAACACCATATATTTT
CDR3 protein: CASSEGSPGNTIYF

J gene: TRBJ2-5
clone size: NA
V gene: TRBV18
D gene: NA
CDR3 DNA: TGTGCCAGCTCACCACTCGACCAACAAGCGATGTTTCGGGCCGGGAAGACCCAGTACTTC
CDR3 protein: CASSPLDQQAMFRAGKTQYF

J gene: TRBJ1-5
clone size: NA
V gene: TRBV9
D gene: NA
CDR3 DNA: TGTGCCAGCAGCGTGCGAGGCGGGGATCAGCCCCAGCATTTT
CDR3 protein: CASSVRGGDQPQHF

J gene: TRBJ2-1
clone size: NA
V gene: TRBV12-3/TRBV12-4
D gene: NA
CDR3 DNA: TGTGCCAGCAGCGAGTTTTCCTACAATGAGCAGTTCTTC
CDR3 protein: CASSEFSYNEQFF

J gene: TRBJ2-3
clone size: NA
V gene: TRBV30
D gene: TRBD2
CDR3 DNA: TGTGCCTGGAGTGCCGGGACTAGTGCGGCAGATACGCAGTATTTT
CDR3 protein: CAWSAGTSAADTQYF

J gene: TRBJ1-2
clone size: NA
V gene: TRBV5-5
D gene: NA
CDR3 DNA: TGTGCCAGCAGCTTAGGCATAGATAACAGACATATTAGCGGCTACACCTTC
CDR3 protein: CASSLGIDNRHISGYTF

J gene: TRBJ1-5
clone size: once
V gene: TRBV29-1
D gene: TRBD1
CDR3 DNA: TGCAGCGTTGAAACAGGGGGAAATCAGCCCCAGCATTTT
CDR3 protein: CSVETGGNQPQHF

J gene: TRBJ2-5
clone size: NA
V gene: TRBV7-2
D gene: NA
CDR3 DNA: TGTGCCAGCAGCCAGGCCAGGGAGACCCAGTACTTC
CDR3 protein: CASSQARETQYF

J gene: TRBJ1-6
clone size: NA
V gene: TRBV27
D gene: NA
CDR3 DNA: TGTGCCAGCAGCCAGGGAAATTCACCCCTCCACTTT
CDR3 protein: CASSQGNSPLHF

J gene: TRBJ2-1
clone size: NA
V gene: TRBV7-3
D gene: TRBD2
CDR3 DNA: TGTGCCAGCAGCCCGATCTCTAGCGGAGACTACAATGAGCAGTTCTTC
CDR3 protein: CASSPISSGDYNEQFF

J gene: TRBJ2-3
clone size: NA
V gene: TRBV9
D gene: TRBD2
CDR3 DNA: TGTGCCAGCAGCGTAGAGGACCGTAGCGGGGATACGCAGTATTTT
CDR3 protein: CASSVEDRSGDTQYF

J gene: TRBJ1-4
clone size: NA
V gene: TRBV29-1
D gene: NA
CDR3 DNA: TGCAGCGTTGAAGATGATAGTAAACTGTTTTTT
CDR3 protein: CSVEDDSKLFF

J gene: TRBJ2-7
clone size: NA
V gene: TRBV19
D gene: TRBD1
CDR3 DNA: TGTGCCAGTAGAGGGACAGCACTCGGGGAAATCGACGAGCAGTACTTC
CDR3 protein: CASRGTALGEIDEQYF

J gene: TRBJ1-2
clone size: NA
V gene: TRBV18
D gene: TRBD1
CDR3 DNA: TGTGCCAGCTCACCAACGGCCAGGGGGGTTGATGACTATGGCTACACCTTC
CDR3 protein: CASSPTARGVDDYGYTF

J gene: TRBJ2-1
clone size: NA
V gene: TRBV4-1
D gene: NA
CDR3 DNA: TGCGCCAGCAGTCCGACAGGGCCGAGACTAGCGACCTACAATGAGCAGTTCTTC
CDR3 protein: CASSPTGPRLATYNEQFF

J gene: TRBJ1-1
clone size: NA
V gene: TRBV30
D gene: NA
CDR3 DNA: TGTGCCTGGAGTGTCAGGGTTGGCAGGAACACTGAAGCTTTCTTT
CDR3 protein: CAWSVRVGRNTEAFF

J gene: TRBJ1-2
clone size: few
V gene: TRBV28
D gene: TRBD1
CDR3 DNA: TGTGCCAGCAGTTTGCGCTACTTCCGGGACAGGGGGGTCTATGGCTACACCTTC
CDR3 protein: CASSLRYFRDRGVYGYTF

J gene: TRBJ1-3
clone size: NA
V gene: TRBV9
D gene: TRBD1
CDR3 DNA: TGTGCCAGCAGCGTAATGCAGGGGGCAGTTTCGGGAAACACCATATATTTT
CDR3 protein: CASSVMQGAVSGNTIYF

J gene: TRBJ1-3
clone size: NA
V gene: TRBV10-2
D gene: TRBD1
CDR3 DNA: TGCGCCAGCAGTGAGTCTGCTTCCGGGACAGGGGGCCCTGGAAACACCATATATTTT
CDR3 protein: CASSESASGTGGPGNTIYF

J gene: TRBJ2-1
clone size: NA
V gene: TRBV4-3
D gene: NA
CDR3 DNA: TGCGCCAGCAGCCAAGAATACCGAGGGATGGATGAGCAGTTCTTC
CDR3 protein: CASSQEYRGMDEQFF

J gene: TRBJ1-1
clone size: NA
V gene: TRBV29-1
D gene: NA
CDR3 DNA: TGCAGCGTTGGGGGGAGCAGGGTACTGGCGACTGAAGCTTTCTTT
CDR3 protein: CSVGGSRVLATEAFF

J gene: TRBJ2-4
clone size: NA
V gene: TRBV5-4
D gene: TRBD2
CDR3 DNA: TGTGCCAGCAGCTTGGCCGCGGGAGGGGGCGGCAAAAACATTCAGTACTTC
CDR3 protein: CASSLAAGGGGKNIQYF

J gene: TRBJ2-1
clone size: NA
V gene: TRBV29-1
D gene: NA
CDR3 DNA: TGCAGCGCAGGCAGAGGGGAAGACAATGAGCAGTTCTTC
CDR3 protein: CSAGRGEDNEQFF

J gene: TRBJ1-2
clone size: NA
V gene: TRBV27
D gene: NA
CDR3 DNA: TGTGCCAGCAGTCCAAGACCGGTTGGGGGGAGATATGGCTACACCTTC
CDR3 protein: CASSPRPVGGRYGYTF

J gene: TRBJ2-3
clone size: NA
V gene: TRBV3-1/TRBV3-2
D gene: TRBD2
CDR3 DNA: TGTGCCAGCAGGGCTAGCGGGGGGACAGATACGCAGTATTTT
CDR3 protein: CASRASGGTDTQYF

J gene: TRBJ2-1
clone size: NA
V gene: TRBV5-1
D gene: NA
CDR3 DNA: TGCGCCAGCAGCTTGAGTGGAGGGGGAACCTACAATGAGCAGTTCTTC
CDR3 protein: CASSLSGGGTYNEQFF

J gene: TRBJ2-3
clone size: NA
V gene: TRBV6-5
D gene: TRBD2
CDR3 DNA: TGTGCCAGCAGACACCTAGCGGGGGGCACAGATACGCAGTATTTT
CDR3 protein: CASRHLAGGTDTQYF

J gene: TRBJ2-1
clone size: NA
V gene: TRBV7-9
D gene: TRBD1
CDR3 DNA: TGTGCCAGCAGCTGGGACAGAAACTCCTACAATGAGCAGTTCTTC
CDR3 protein: CASSWDRNSYNEQFF

J gene: TRBJ1-6
clone size: NA
V gene: TRBV3-1/TRBV3-2
D gene: NA
CDR3 DNA: TGTGCCAGCCGACCTTTGGGTGGTAATTCACCCCTCCACTTT
CDR3 protein: CASRPLGGNSPLHF

J gene: TRBJ1-3
clone size: NA
V gene: TRBV6-1
D gene: TRBD1
CDR3 DNA: TGTGCCAGCAGTGAGGGGACAGGGGCATTCTCTGGAAACACCATATATTTT
CDR3 protein: CASSEGTGAFSGNTIYF

J gene: TRBJ1-4
clone size: NA
V gene: TRBV19
D gene: TRBD1
CDR3 DNA: TGTGCCAGTAGTATTGACAGGGGGGATGAAAAACTGTTTTTT
CDR3 protein: CASSIDRGDEKLFF

J gene: TRBJ1-2
clone size: NA
V gene: TRBV5-6
D gene: NA
CDR3 DNA: TGTGCCAGCAGCTTGGGACAGATAACCAACTATGGCTACACCTTC
CDR3 protein: CASSLGQITNYGYTF

J gene: TRBJ1-5
clone size: once
V gene: TRBV25-1
D gene: NA
CDR3 DNA: TGTGCCAGCAGTGACGGTGGGGCAAATCAGCCCCAGCATTTT
CDR3 protein: CASSDGGANQPQHF

J gene: TRBJ1-6
clone size: NA
V gene: TRBV4-1
D gene: NA
CDR3 DNA: TGCGCCAGCAGCCGCATAATCAATAATTCACCCCTCCACTTT
CDR3 protein: CASSRIINNSPLHF

J gene: TRBJ1-1
clone size: few
V gene: TRBV4-2
D gene: TRBD1
CDR3 DNA: TGTGCCAGCAGCCAAGATGGGGGGCAGGGGGGCACTGAAGCTTTCTTT
CDR3 protein: CASSQDGGQGGTEAFF

J gene: TRBJ2-2
clone size: NA
V gene: TRBV9
D gene: NA
CDR3 DNA: TGTGCCAGCAGCGTAGCTTTCGCCGACCGGACGACCGGGGAGCTGTTTTTT
CDR3 protein: CASSVAFADRTTGELFF

J gene: TRBJ1-1
clone size: once
V gene: TRBV4-1
D gene: TRBD1
CDR3 DNA: TGCGCCAGCAGCCAAGCCAGGGGGGACACTGAAGCTTTCTTT
CDR3 protein: CASSQARGDTEAFF

J gene: TRBJ2-7
clone size: NA
V gene: TRBV15
D gene: NA
CDR3 DNA: TGTGCCACCAGCAGAGTTCCACTATCCTACGAGCAGTACTTC
CDR3 protein: CATSRVPLSYEQYF

J gene: TRBJ2-3
clone size: NA
V gene: TRBV27
D gene: TRBD1
CDR3 DNA: TGTGCCAGCAGTTTATGGACAGGGACCCCAGATACGCAGTATTTT
CDR3 protein: CASSLWTGTPDTQYF

J gene: TRBJ1-2
clone size: NA
V gene: TRBV13
D gene: TRBD1
CDR3 DNA: TGTGCTAGCAGCTTCAGGGGGCAGAACTATGGCTACACCTTC
CDR3 protein: CASSFRGQNYGYTF

J gene: TRBJ2-3
clone size: NA
V gene: TRBV3-1/TRBV3-2
D gene: NA
CDR3 DNA: TGTGCCAGCAGCCAAGATTTCACTAGCAGAGATACGCAGTATTTT
CDR3 protein: CASSQDFTSRDTQYF

J gene: TRBJ2-2
clone size: once
V gene: TRBV19
D gene: TRBD2
CDR3 DNA: TGTGCCAGTAGTCTCCGGACTAGCGGGAGTACAGGGGAGCTGTTTTTT
CDR3 protein: CASSLRTSGSTGELFF

J gene: TRBJ2-7
clone size: once
V gene: TRBV18
D gene: NA
CDR3 DNA: TGTGCCAGCTCACCTCGAGGGGGGGAGTCCTACGAGCAGTACTTC
CDR3 protein: CASSPRGGESYEQYF

J gene: TRBJ1-1
clone size: NA
V gene: TRBV7-9
D gene: NA
CDR3 DNA: TGTGCCAGCAGCGCCGCGCACATGAACACTGAAGCTTTCTTT
CDR3 protein: CASSAAHMNTEAFF

J gene: TRBJ2-7
clone size: NA
V gene: TRBV28
D gene: TRBD2
CDR3 DNA: TGTGCCAGCAGTTCATCTACTACTAGCGGGGGTCTCGCGGGGCAGTACTTC
CDR3 protein: CASSSSTTSGGLAGQYF

J gene: TRBJ1-1
clone size: NA
V gene: TRBV11-3
D gene: NA
CDR3 DNA: TGTGCCAGCAGCTTACAGAACACTGAAGCTTTCTTT
CDR3 protein: CASSLQNTEAFF

J gene: TRBJ2-2
clone size: NA
V gene: TRBV2
D gene: NA
CDR3 DNA: TGTGCCAGCATCCAGGGTTTCACCGGGGAGCTGTTTTTT
CDR3 protein: CASIQGFTGELFF

J gene: TRBJ2-7
clone size: NA
V gene: TRBV27
D gene: NA
CDR3 DNA: TGTGCCAGCAGTCGACGGGCATCCTACGAGCAGTACTTC
CDR3 protein: CASSRRASYEQYF

J gene: TRBJ1-5
clone size: NA
V gene: TRBV6-1
D gene: NA
CDR3 DNA: TGTGCCAGCAGTGAGTCGTTACCATATAGCAATCAGCCCCAGCATTTT
CDR3 protein: CASSESLPYSNQPQHF